Sequencing of this T cell receptor (beta chain) was carried out in a study of RUNX1 and TCR beta rearrangement in T-cell leukemia (TCRdb year 2020). Regarding the study in general: The study compared TCR beta rearrangements and CDR3 junctions in roughly 13 T-ALLs carrying mono-allelic acquired RUNX1 mutations versus over 10 RUNX1 wildtype T-ALLs. In the mutated group, every RUNX1 mutation was heterozygous, with over 8 located in the Runt homology domain and a few in the transactivation domain. The RUNX1 wildtype T-ALLs were matched for an immature maturation arrest stage, which was defined as lacking cytoplasmic or surface TCR beta protein. The RUNX1 wildtype T-ALLs were chosen to have at least incomplete clonal TCR beta rearrangements, which allowed D1 segments to be compared with D2 segments. RUNX1-mutated T-ALLs spanned more diverse maturation arrest stages, including cases arrested before TCR beta rearrangement onset. TCR beta rearrangements in human T-ALL were analyzed for comparison with findings from a Runx1 knockout mouse model. An earlier study had already determined the RUNX1 mutation status of the T-ALL cases. GRAALL-2003 and GRAALL-2005 were the multicentric trials. After EuroClonality multiplex PCR on genomic DNA, Genescan analysis was used to assess TCR rearrangements. The paper as a whole reports these results and caveats: TCR beta CDR3 length or D segment truncation in T-ALLs could not be evaluated because too few clonal rearrangements were available. A smaller share of RUNX1-mutated T-ALLs had clonal TCR beta rearrangements (around 60%) than has been reported for T-ALL in general (over 75%). Among T-ALL clonal rearrangements, TCR beta D1 segment usage was about 80% in the RUNX1-mutated group and over 50% in the wildtype group, a difference that was not significant. RUNX1-mutated and wildtype T-ALLs showed similar TCR beta J1 cluster usage, with no significant difference.

By how much of the sample it makes up, this clonotype is large (0.1 to 1%). Its antigen specificity is not known. The sample holds no much larger clone one base away, and base qualities are not on file. V sheds 3 bases and J sheds 0 bases, leaving 8 bases between their ends. Spanning cysteine to phenylalanine, the CDR3 consists of 14 amino acids. Here the CDR3 DNA is all that survives: 42 bases in frame from base 1. The germline V gene (reference sequence) gives CDR1 as GTSNPN and CDR2 as SVGIG. Library preparation was by PCR. Sequencing used an Illumina MiSeq. Characterization of TCR beta DJ and VDJ rearrangements was performed by next generation amplicon sequencing. The original pipeline was this. The Vidjil software was applied to the amplicon sequencing data to identify clonal TCR beta rearrangements. TCR beta rearrangement characteristics of the RUNX1-mutated and wildtype groups were compared using two-tailed Fisher exact tests. Clones were called with MiXCR by TCRdb after fastp trimmed the public reads at Q25, and only in-frame beta chains were retained. Rows are unified per CDR3 protein, each entry keeping the most common DNA and genes. TCRdb assigned the V and J calls; the authors' analysis was not used. This sample has a few hundred distinct CDR3 sequences in its table, and 30% to 40% of those were observed once. Together, the top ten hold approximately 78% of the sample.

For oncotyping and quantification of minimal residual disease, T-ALL samples were taken at diagnosis from children and adults treated according to protocol. The sequenced sample consisted of blood. The rearrangement combines TRBV30 with TRBJ1-4, with the identity of the D gene unclear. The clonotype was recovered from a male donor with T-cell acute lymphoblastic leukemia. The DNA is TGTGCCTGGAGGGGCCAGCCAACTAATGAAAAACTGTTTTTT. Its protein reads: CAWRGQPTNEKLFF.